This T cell receptor beta chain emerged from a study of post-analysis software for immune sequencing data. Overall study findings and caveats: When compared against controls, multiple sclerosis patients showed significantly lower normalized Chao1 diversity. Among a handful of TRBV segments more frequent in patients than controls were TRBV5-6, TRBV5-1 and TRBV20-1. Samples sharing a preparation batch grouped tightly together when assessed by F measure.

Unique molecular identifiers had been added to the TCR beta cDNA libraries. TCRdb re-called the PCR reads with MiXCR, one entry per CDR3 protein. The table lists approximately 690,000 distinct CDR3 sequences, approximately 60% of them singletons. V trimming: 8 bases; J trimming: 4 bases; junction bases outside the gene matches: 9. This CDR3 has 14 amino acids. Germline assignment: CDR1 KGHSH and CDR2 LQKENI. This clonotype has only one observation. Its specificity is unknown. Material: blood. The chain joins TRBV18 to TRBJ2-3; TRBD2 matches at 7 bases. This TCR derives from a girl aged 2-10 years with multiple sclerosis. The CDR3: CASASSGAPDTQYF. As DNA, the CDR3 is TGTGCCAGCGCATCGAGCGGGGCCCCAGATACGCAGTATTTT.